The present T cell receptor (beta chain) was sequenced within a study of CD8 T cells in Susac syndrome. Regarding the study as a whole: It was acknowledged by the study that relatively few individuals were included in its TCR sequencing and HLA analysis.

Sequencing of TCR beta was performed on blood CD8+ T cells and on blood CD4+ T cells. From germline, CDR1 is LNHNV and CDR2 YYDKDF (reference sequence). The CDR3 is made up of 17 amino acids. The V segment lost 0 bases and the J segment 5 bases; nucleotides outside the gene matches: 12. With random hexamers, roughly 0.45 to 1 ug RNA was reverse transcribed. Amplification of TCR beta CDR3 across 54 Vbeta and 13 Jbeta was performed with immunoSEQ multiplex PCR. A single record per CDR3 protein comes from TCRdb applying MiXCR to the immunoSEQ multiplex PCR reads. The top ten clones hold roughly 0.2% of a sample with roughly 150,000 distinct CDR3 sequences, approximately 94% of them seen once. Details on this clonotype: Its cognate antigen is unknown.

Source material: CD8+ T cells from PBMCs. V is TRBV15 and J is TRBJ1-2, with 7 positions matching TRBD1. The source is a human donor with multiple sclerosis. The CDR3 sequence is CATSRDRGTASRYGYTF. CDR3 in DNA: TGTGCCACCAGCAGAGATCGCGGGACAGCCTCTCGTTATGGCTACACCTTC.